Shown below are 19 T cell receptor beta chains from a single sample sequenced in a study of blood T cell repertoires in COVID-19. Here immunoSEQ multiplex PCR was the method, and the copy in TCRdb shows in-frame clones only, minus some. Of fewer than 500,000 clones in the sample, about 85% were seen once. Sequenced: PBMCs or T cells enriched from blood (not recorded which). The source of these receptors is a woman in her late teens or twenties with acute COVID-19.

The chain has TRBV3-1 (or the pseudogene TRBV3-2) and TRBJ2-7; 11 positions match TRBD2. Trimming at V came to 3 bases and at J to 3 bases, leaving 4 bases not matched to a gene. Germline assignment: CDR1 LGHDT and CDR2 YNNKEL (reference sequence). CDR3 length: 15 residues. CDR3 nucleotide sequence: TGTGCCAGCAGCCACTTAGCGGGGGGGCTCTACGAGCAGTACTTC. Its translation: CASSHLAGGLYEQYF.

The genes are TRBV9 and TRBJ2-2, with a possible D match to TRBD1 (6 bases). Per germline, CDR1 SGDLS and CDR2 YYNGEE. Trimming shortened V by 2 bases and J by 3 bases, and 8 bases separated the two germline ends. The length of the CDR3 is 14 residues. CDR3 residues: CASSVTGYTGELFF. CDR3 DNA: TGTGCCAGCAGCGTGACAGGTTACACCGGGGAGCTGTTTTTT.

Turning to this clone: The same CDR3 also results from other DNA sequences found in this sample. The chain combines TRBV28 with TRBJ2-7; 9 bases are a match to TRBD1. Unmatched junction bases numbered 0, after V lost 6 bases and J lost 3 bases. CDR3 length equals 12 residues. Germline V gene sequence: CDR1 MDHEN, CDR2 SYDVKM. CDR3 in amino acids: CASRTGGYEQYF. In nucleotides, the CDR3 is TGTGCCAGCAGGACAGGGGGCTACGAGCAGTACTTC.

The J gene is TRBJ1-1, the V gene TRBV19; weak D call: TRBD1 (6 bases). The CDR3 contains 15 residues. Germline values: CDR1 LNHDA, CDR2 SQIVND (reference sequence). Trimming removed 0 bases at V and 5 bases at J, with 13 bases between. CDR3 bases: TGTGCCAGTAGTATAGACCGCAGGGGTCGGACTGAAGCTTTCTTT. Translated: CASSIDRRGRTEAFF.

This chain joins TRBV27 and TRBJ1-1, with 11 bases identical to TRBD1. V lost 5 bases and J lost 7; bases outside the gene matches: 9. The germline gives CDR1 MNHEY, CDR2 SMNVEV (reference sequence). CDR3 length: 15 amino acids. CDR3 sequence (DNA): TGTGCCAGCAGTGGTCGGACAGGGGGCTTAGGTGAAGCTTTCTTT. Translating gives CASSGRTGGLGEAFF.

CDR3 amino acids: CASAGTGSGNTIYF. In nucleotides, the CDR3 is TGTGCAAGTGCCGGGACAGGGTCTGGAAACACCATATATTTT. V is TRBV25-1 and J is TRBJ1-3; TRBD1 matches at 9 bases. CDR3 length equals 14 residues. Per germline, CDR1 MGHDK and CDR2 SYGVNS.

The gene calls are TRBV5-1 and TRBJ2-3; TRBD1 might be the D (6 bases). CDR3 size: 14 residues. The V end lost 2 bases, the J end lost 5 bases, and 12 bases lay between the germline ends. Per germline, CDR1 SGHRS and CDR2 YFSETQ. The CDR3 nucleotides are TGCGCCAGCAGCTTACAGGGATGGGGAGATACGCAGTATTTT. Protein: CASSLQGWGDTQYF.

V and J are TRBV6-4 and TRBJ1-2, with TRBD1 matching over 9 bases. Germline values: CDR1 MRHNA, CDR2 SNTAGT. The CDR3 is made up of 15 amino acids. Unmatched junction bases numbered 3, after V lost 2 bases and J lost 2 bases. In nucleotides, the CDR3 is TGTGCCAGCAGTGACGGGACAGGGAAGAACTATGGCTACACCTTC. Translating it yields CASSDGTGKNYGYTF.

The sample holds a few counts of this clone. The CDR3 loop is CARRTGGVTGELFF. DNA for the CDR3: TGTGCCAGGAGGACAGGGGGCGTCACCGGGGAGCTGTTTTTT. The rearrangement joins TRBV19 to TRBJ2-2; 11 nucleotides match TRBD1. This CDR3 has 14 amino acids. The germline V gene has CDR1 LNHDA and CDR2 SQIVND (reference sequence). V lost 9 bases and J lost 4; bases outside the gene matches: 4.

The rearrangement uses TRBV18 and TRBJ2-4; D may be TRBD2 (5 bases). Germline-derived CDR1 and CDR2 are KGHSH and LQKENI. CDR3 length: 16 amino acids. Trimming removed 1 base at V and 0 bases at J, with 10 bases between. CDR3 sequence reads: CASSPLGSEAKNIQYF. The DNA of the CDR3 is TGTGCCAGCTCACCACTTGGGAGTGAAGCCAAAAACATTCAGTACTTC.

The V call is TRBV19, the J call TRBJ1-5; D remains ambiguous. Trimming took 7 bases from V and 5 from J, leaving 12 bases between them. The CDR3 extends over 13 amino acids. CDR1 and CDR2 from the germline V gene are LNHDA and SQIVND (reference sequence). The CDR3 DNA sequence: TGTGCCAGTAACACCCAGCGGGATCAGCCCCAGCATTTT. This sequence encodes CASNTQRDQPQHF.

The chain employs TRBV24-1 and TRBJ1-1; D not certain. The CDR3 is 14 amino acids. Between the trimmed V and J ends, which lost 3 bases and 0 bases, there was a span of 7 bases. CDR1 KGHDR and CDR2 SFDVKD come from the germline V gene. The CDR3 DNA sequence: TGTGCCACCAGTGATGGCCCTTTGAACACTGAAGCTTTCTTT. Its translation: CATSDGPLNTEAFF.

V gene TRBV7-9 combines with J gene TRBJ2-7, with 13 bases identical to TRBD2. After removal of 5 bases from V and 3 bases from J, the junction contained 7 bases not matched to a gene. This CDR3 contains 16 residues. CDR1 and CDR2 (germline): SEHNR, FQNEAQ (reference sequence). CDR3 in DNA: TGTGCCAGCAGCCAGGGACTAGCGGGGCCACTCTACGAGCAGTACTTC. Its translation: CASSQGLAGPLYEQYF.

V gene TRBV5-4 combines with J gene TRBJ1-1, with a possible D match to TRBD1 (6 bases). V lost 0 bases and J lost 5, with 11 bases in between. CDR1 and CDR2 (germline): SGHNT, YYREEE (reference sequence). The CDR3 is 14 amino acids. DNA for the CDR3: TGTGCCAGCAGCTTGGCTGGGGGCGGAACTGAAGCTTTCTTT. This encodes CASSLAGGGTEAFF.

The chain couples TRBV7-9 to TRBJ2-1, with 11 positions matching TRBD2. The CDR3 sequence is 14 residues long. The germline gives CDR1 SEHNR, CDR2 FQNEAQ (reference sequence). The V gene end was trimmed by 5 bases and the J gene end by 7 bases; junction bases not matched to a gene: 4. The DNA of the CDR3 is TGTGCCAGCAGCCCGACTAGCGGGATTAATGAGCAGTTCTTC. Protein sequence: CASSPTSGINEQFF.

This clone was detected only a few times. The chain joins TRBV11-2 to TRBJ1-5; the match to TRBD1 covers 9 bases. CDR3 length: 18 amino acids. The trim removed 4 bases at V and 0 bases at J, leaving 10 bases unmatched. Germline values: CDR1 SGHAT, CDR2 FQNNGV. As DNA, the CDR3 is TGTGCCAGCAGCTCCGGGACAGGGTCCCACAATAGCAATCAGCCCCAGCATTTT. This sequence encodes CASSSGTGSHNSNQPQHF.

The chain uses TRBV7-3 and TRBJ1-2; 8 bases are shared with TRBD1. The germline gives CDR1 SGHTA, CDR2 FQGTGA. CDR3 length: 15 residues. V lost 2 bases to trimming and J lost 2 bases; unmatched junction nucleotides: 4. In DNA, the CDR3 is TGTGCCAGCAGCTTACTCTCAGGGGGCAACTATGGCTACACCTTC. It translates to CASSLLSGGNYGYTF.

The chain has TRBV7-3 and TRBJ2-3, with 7 bases that match TRBD1. CDR3 length equals 13 residues. The V segment lost 2 bases and the J segment 4 bases; nucleotides outside the gene matches: 0. The germline CDR1 and CDR2 sequences are SGHTA and FQGTGA. The CDR3 sequence: CASSLQGADTQYF. The CDR3 DNA reads TGTGCCAGCAGCTTACAGGGGGCAGATACGCAGTATTTT. Full variable domain (remainder filled in from reference TRBV7-3 and TRBJ2-3): GAGVSQTPSNKVTEKGKYVELRCDPISGHTALYWYRQSLGQGPEFLIYFQGTGAADDSGLPNDRFFAVRPEGSVSTLKIQRTERGDSAVYLCASSLQGADTQYFGPGTRLTVL.

The chain employs TRBV19 and TRBJ2-2, with D tentatively TRBD2 (5 bases). Germline-derived CDR1 and CDR2 are LNHDA and SQIVND (reference sequence). The CDR3 spans 14 residues. The ends were cut back, 3 bases at V and 8 bases at J, with 13 bases in the middle. DNA of the CDR3: TGTGCCAGTAGTATTTCTCGAGGGCAGGGGGAGCTGTTTTTT. It is translated as CASSISRGQGELFF. The variable domain in full, with the rest retrieved from reference TRBV19 and TRBJ2-2, is DGGITQSPKYLFRKEGQNVTLSCEQNLNHDAMYWYRQDPGQGLRLIYYSQIVNDFQKGDIAEGYSVSREKKESFPLTVTSAQKNPTAFYLCASSISRGQGELFFGEGSRLTVL.